The next 3 T cell receptor beta chains were all read from a single sample in a study of Tregs in tolerant kidney transplant recipients. Clones were sequenced by immunoSEQ multiplex PCR, and TCRdb holds only the in-frame ones, with some missing. The sample gives under 100,000 clones, over 85% of which show up once; roughly 5% is in the top ten. The sample taken for sequencing was CD8+ T cells from blood. These receptors all come from a human donor in good health.

The gene calls are TRBV7-9 and TRBJ2-7, with 8 bases matching TRBD1. The CDR3 sequence is 13 residues long. V was pared by 3 bases and J by 5 bases, with 3 bases of the junction left unmatched. Germline CDR1 is SEHNR and CDR2 is FQNEAQ (reference sequence). The CDR3 loop reads CASSFEQGDEQYF. In nucleotides, the CDR3 is TGTGCCAGCAGCTTCGAACAGGGGGACGAGCAGTACTTC.

This chain joins TRBV10-2 and TRBJ1-5, with D perhaps TRBD1 (5 bases). Germline lookup yields CDR1 WSHSY and CDR2 SAAADI. The CDR3 has 13 residues. Trimming removed 2 bases from V and 7 bases from J, with 9 bases in between. The CDR3 protein is CASSEEGFQPQHF. The CDR3 DNA follows: TGCGCCAGCAGTGAGGAGGGGTTCCAGCCCCAGCATTTT.

Points on this clone: Other DNA sequences of this sample code for an identical CDR3. The chain employs TRBV27 and TRBJ1-1; D is unresolved. V was clipped by 3 bases and J by 2 bases, with 7 bases between them. CDR3 length: 13 residues. The V gene's germline CDR1 is MNHEY and CDR2 SMNVEV (reference sequence). For the CDR3, the DNA is TGTGCCAGCAGTTTGGGCGGAAACACTGAAGCTTTCTTT. Amino acids: CASSLGGNTEAFF.